Each of the 13 T cell receptor beta chains below was sequenced from the same sample in a study of blood T cells in healthy people across ages. Alongside a J-beta primer mix, a sample-barcoded 5' primer served in a second PCR lasting roughly 6 to 11 cycles. One entry per CDR3 protein, called by TCRdb with MiXCR from the 5' RACE reads. The data contain roughly 680,000 distinct CDR3 sequences, roughly 20% of them singletons. Sequencing was done on a sample of blood. The receptors derive from a man in his 70s in good health.

In its sample, this clonotype was seen a few times. The chain combines TRBV18 with TRBJ1-4, with 11 bases identical to TRBD1. V dropped 3 bases and J dropped 4; count of bases not matched to a gene: 19. The CDR3 runs 21 residues. Germline V CDR1 and CDR2: KGHSH, LQKENI. CDR3 sequence (DNA): TGTGCCAGCTCACCGAGATCACCTGGACAGGGGGCGACTCGGGATAATGAAAAACTGTTTTTT. Amino acid sequence: CASSPRSPGQGATRDNEKLFF.

This clonotype was seen repeatedly, ten times or more. This chain's CDR3 is CASSWGDSSGQETQYF. CDR3 in DNA: TGTGCCAGCAGTTGGGGGGATTCTAGCGGACAAGAGACCCAGTACTTC. This chain links TRBV6-5 with TRBJ2-5; 7 positions agree with TRBD2. The germline CDR1 and CDR2 sequences are MNHEY and SVGAGI. With V trimmed by 4 bases and J by 2 bases, 10 bases remained unmatched. The CDR3 length is 16 residues.

The chain employs TRBV27 and TRBJ2-3; D perhaps matches TRBD2 (5 bases). Trimming cost V 4 bases and J 0 bases, with 11 bases left between them. The CDR3 runs to 15 residues. From germline, CDR1 is MNHEY and CDR2 SMNVEV (reference sequence). CDR3 region: CASSSQRTSTDTQYF. The CDR3, as DNA: TGTGCCAGCAGTTCCCAGAGGACTAGCACAGATACGCAGTATTTT.

The table lists this clonotype with a few counts. The gene calls are TRBV28 and TRBJ2-3, with TRBD2 matching 10 bases. J gave up 3 bases and V 6 bases, and 12 bases lay outside the gene matches. The germline gives CDR1 MDHEN, CDR2 SYDVKM. The CDR3 loop spans 17 amino acids. CDR3 amino acids: CASSRDRGLAKTDTQYF. As DNA, the CDR3 is TGTGCCAGCAGCCGCGACAGGGGACTAGCGAAAACAGATACGCAGTATTTT.

This clonotype occurred a few times. V gene TRBV12-3 or TRBV12-4 combines with J gene TRBJ2-5, with 11 bases identical to TRBD1. Matching the DNA end better, TRBJ2-1 makes the J call doubtful. The length of the CDR3 is 15 residues. In DNA form, the CDR3 reads TGTGCCAGCAGCCGAGGGACAGGGGGTATCAATGAGCAGTTCTTC. It codes for CASSRGTGGINEQFF.

This clonotype was seen at least ten times. The chain employs TRBV29-1 and TRBJ2-1, with D perhaps TRBD2 (5 bases). CDR3 length equals 13 residues. The germline V and J ends were trimmed by 7 bases and 0 bases, with 10 bases remaining between them. CDR1 and CDR2 from the germline V gene are SQVTM and ANQGSEA. The DNA of the CDR3 is TGCAGCGGGGAGCGAGTCTCCTACAATGAGCAGTTCTTC. This sequence encodes CSGERVSYNEQFF.

This clonotype was seen ten or more times. The germline gene is not matched at one end of the junction; a read error may be the cause. The chain links TRBV7-2 to TRBJ2-1; 8 bases fit TRBD2. This CDR3 has 16 amino acids. The germline V gene has CDR1 SGHTA and CDR2 FQGNSA. CDR3 in DNA: TGCGCCAGCAGCTTGGCCGTCGGGAGGGCCTACAATGAGCAGTTCTTC. Its protein is CASSLAVGRAYNEQFF.

The chain carries TRBV29-1 and TRBJ2-7; tentatively, D is TRBD1 or TRBD2 (6 bases each). The CDR3 runs to 14 residues. Trimming stripped 5 bases from V and 3 bases from J, with 17 bases between. From germline, CDR1 is SQVTM and CDR2 ANQGSEA. This CDR3 is CSVRGAGQSYEQYF. CDR3 bases: TGCAGCGTTAGGGGGGCAGGTCAAAGCTACGAGCAGTACTTC.

This clonotype was counted only a few times. The V call is TRBV5-6, the J call TRBJ2-7; 11 nucleotides agree with TRBD1. The J segment lost 6 bases and the V segment lost 1 base, leaving 6 bases of the junction unmatched. Germline loops: CDR1 SGHDT, CDR2 YYEEEE. This CDR3 is built from 15 residues. The CDR3 DNA is TGTGCCAGCAGCTTGTCCTCCGGGACAGGGGGCGAGCAGTACTTC. Protein: CASSLSSGTGGEQYF.

This clonotype was detected only a few times. This chain links TRBV3-1 with TRBJ2-7; D unresolved. Trimming took off 0 bases at V and 3 bases at J, with 12 bases between the two ends. The CDR3 runs 15 residues. Germline V gene lookup returns CDR1 LGHDT and CDR2 YNNKEL (reference sequence). CDR3 bases: TGTGCCAGCAGCCAAGATTTGAGTGGATTCTACGAGCAGTACTTC. Its protein is CASSQDLSGFYEQYF.

The V gene is TRBV11-2, the J gene TRBJ2-5; 15 positions match TRBD2. Germline CDR1 SGHAT, CDR2 FQNNGV. This CDR3 is 18 amino acids long. Trimming cost V 4 bases and J 4 bases; bases outside gene matches: 10. CDR3 amino acids: CASSSGLAGGPGIETQYF. Here the CDR3 DNA reads TGTGCCAGCAGCTCAGGACTAGCGGGAGGGCCGGGGATAGAGACCCAGTACTTC. Full variable domain (missing parts from reference TRBV11-2 and TRBJ2-5): EAGVAQSPRYKIIEKRQSVAFWCNPISGHATLYWYQQILGQGPKLLIQFQNNGVVDDSQLPKDRFSAERLKGVDSTLKIQPAKLEDSAVYLCASSSGLAGGPGIETQYFGPGTRLLVL.

CDR3 protein: CASRQQGVAKNIQYF. The CDR3 coding sequence is TGTGCCAGCAGGCAACAAGGGGTCGCCAAAAACATTCAGTACTTC. V usage is TRBV3-1 and J usage is TRBJ2-4, with D possibly being TRBD1 (5 bases). CDR1 is LGHDT and CDR2 is YNNKEL in the germline V gene (reference sequence). The CDR3 consists of 15 residues. V was trimmed by 6 bases and J by 1 base, leaving 13 bases between them.

This clonotype was found a few times. The chain has TRBV3-1 and TRBJ1-4; perhaps TRBD1 as D (5 bases). The CDR3 consists of 14 residues. V was pared by 4 bases and J by 4 bases, with 10 bases between. Germline CDR1 reads LGHDT; CDR2 reads YNNKEL (reference sequence). DNA of the CDR3: TGTGCCAGCAGCCCAATCCAGGGTAATGAAAAACTGTTTTTT. It is translated as CASSPIQGNEKLFF.